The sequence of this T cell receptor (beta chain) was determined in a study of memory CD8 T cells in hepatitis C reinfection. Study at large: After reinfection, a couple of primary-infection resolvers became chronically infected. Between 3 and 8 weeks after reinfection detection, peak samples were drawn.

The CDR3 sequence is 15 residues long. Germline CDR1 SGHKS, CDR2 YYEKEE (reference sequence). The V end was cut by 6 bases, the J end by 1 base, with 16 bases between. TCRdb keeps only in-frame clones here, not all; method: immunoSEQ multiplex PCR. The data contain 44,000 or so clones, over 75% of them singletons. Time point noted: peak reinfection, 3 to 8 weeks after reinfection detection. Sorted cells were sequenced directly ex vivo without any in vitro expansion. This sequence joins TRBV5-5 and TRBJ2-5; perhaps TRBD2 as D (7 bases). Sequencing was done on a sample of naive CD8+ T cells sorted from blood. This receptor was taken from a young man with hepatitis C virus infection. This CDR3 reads CASTEGGGSQETQYF. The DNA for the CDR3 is TGTGCCAGCACCGAGGGGGGGGGATCCCAAGAGACCCAGTACTTC.